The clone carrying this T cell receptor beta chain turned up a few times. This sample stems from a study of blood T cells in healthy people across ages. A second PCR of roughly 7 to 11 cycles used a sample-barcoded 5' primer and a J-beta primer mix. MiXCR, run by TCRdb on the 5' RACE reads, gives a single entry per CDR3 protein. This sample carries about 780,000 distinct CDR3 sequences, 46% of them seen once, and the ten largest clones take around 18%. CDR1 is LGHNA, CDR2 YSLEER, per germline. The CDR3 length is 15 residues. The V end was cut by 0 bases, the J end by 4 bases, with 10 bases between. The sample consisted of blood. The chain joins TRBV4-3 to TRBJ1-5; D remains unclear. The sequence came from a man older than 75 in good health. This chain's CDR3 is CASSQDWQKNQPQHF. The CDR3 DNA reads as TGCGCCAGCAGCCAAGATTGGCAGAAGAATCAGCCCCAGCATTTT.